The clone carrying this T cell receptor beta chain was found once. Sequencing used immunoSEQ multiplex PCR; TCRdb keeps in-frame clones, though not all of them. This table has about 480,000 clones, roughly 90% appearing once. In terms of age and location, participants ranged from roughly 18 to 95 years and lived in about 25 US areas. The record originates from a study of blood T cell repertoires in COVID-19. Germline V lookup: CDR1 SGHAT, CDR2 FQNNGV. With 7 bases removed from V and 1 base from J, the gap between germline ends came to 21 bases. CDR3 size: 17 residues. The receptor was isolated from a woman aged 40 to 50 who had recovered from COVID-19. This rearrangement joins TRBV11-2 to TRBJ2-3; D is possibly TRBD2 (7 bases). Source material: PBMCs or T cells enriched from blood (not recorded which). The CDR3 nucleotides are TGTGCCAGCAACCCTAGGGGGGGGGACCCTCGCACAGATACGCAGTATTTT. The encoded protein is CASNPRGGDPRTDTQYF.